This TCR beta chain was captured in a study of T cells in Graves' hyperthyroidism and ophthalmopathy. This clonotype was seen ten or more times. Amplification targeted TCR beta CDR3 regions from RNA transcripts. Primed by the HTBI set, a first-round RT-PCR was run on the TCR CDR3. From the multiplex PCR reads, TCRdb called clonotypes with MiXCR, one entry per CDR3 protein. The sample contains around 450,000 distinct CDR3 sequences, roughly an eighth of which appear only once. Germline loops: CDR1 GTSNPN, CDR2 SVGIG (reference sequence). CDR3 length: 13 amino acids. V lost 0 bases, J lost 0 bases, and 4 bases lay in between.

Sequenced input: blood. The chain couples TRBV30 to TRBJ2-3, with unresolved D. This receptor was taken from a woman aged 18-29 years with Graves' hyperthyroidism. CDR3 protein: CAWSVESTDTQYF. The DNA for the CDR3 is TGTGCCTGGAGTGTGGAGAGCACAGATACGCAGTATTTT.